The rows below give T cell receptor beta chains drawn from one sample of a study of cytomegalovirus exposure and HLA in healthy donors. Clones were read by immunoSEQ multiplex PCR, and TCRdb kept only the in-frame ones, dropping some. Seen here are some 85,000 clones, 75% to 80% observed once, and the top ten hold roughly 3.6%. Sequenced: PBMCs. Source of these receptors: a man aged 25-40 years in good health and CMV-seronegative. Both conserved end residues are part of each CDR3. A D gene is named only where the DNA matches it firmly. The listing skips clone size in some rows; elsewhere it reads once, few, many or a size class.

v_gene	abundance	d_gene	j_gene	CDR3aa	CDR3nt
TRBV5-1	.	TRBD1	TRBJ1-2	CASSPTGVYGYTF	TGCGCCAGCAGCCCGACAGGGGTGTATGGCTACACCTTC
TRBV6-5	.	.	TRBJ1-4	CASSVGAGFEKLFF	TGTGCCAGCAGTGTGGGGGCGGGTTTCGAAAAACTGTTTTTT
TRBV5-1	.	TRBD1	TRBJ1-1	CASSPLGGTARTEAFF	TGCGCCAGCAGCCCCCTCGGTGGGACAGCGCGGACTGAAGCTTTCTTT
TRBV7-6	.	TRBD2	TRBJ2-7	CASSAKTSGTLEQYF	TGTGCCAGCAGCGCGAAGACTAGCGGGACTCTCGAGCAGTACTTC
TRBV28	.	TRBD1	TRBJ1-1	CASSSGGTAFGGEAFF	TGTGCCAGCAGTTCGGGCGGGACAGCATTCGGAGGCGAAGCTTTCTTT
TRBV4-2	.	.	TRBJ1-2	CASSQDEVSYGYTF	TGTGCCAGCAGCCAAGATGAGGTCTCCTATGGCTACACCTTC
TRBV19	.	.	TRBJ1-1	CASSTPGLRAEAFF	TGTGCCAGTAGTACCCCGGGCCTCAGGGCTGAAGCTTTCTTT
TRBV7-2	.	TRBD2	TRBJ2-7	CASSLGGTSVSREQYF	TGTGCCAGCAGCTTAGGCGGGACTAGTGTGAGTCGGGAGCAGTACTTC
TRBV10-2	.	.	TRBJ1-1	CASSPEVYTEAFF	TGCGCCAGCAGTCCCGAGGTCTACACTGAAGCTTTCTTT
TRBV10-1	.	.	TRBJ1-6	CASSDGQRNSPLHF	TGCGCCAGCAGTGACGGACAGAGGAATTCACCCCTCCACTTT
TRBV27	.	TRBD1	TRBJ1-4	CASSTDRGPELFF	TGTGCCAGCAGTACCGACAGGGGGCCGGAACTGTTTTTT
TRBV29-1	.	.	TRBJ1-2	CSGGHNYGYTF	TGCAGCGGGGGACACAACTATGGCTACACCTTC
TRBV7-6	.	.	TRBJ1-1	CASSFRETGKEAFF	TGTGCCAGCAGCTTTAGGGAAACGGGGAAAGAAGCTTTCTTT
TRBV2	.	TRBD1	TRBJ1-5	CASTLGQGASQPQHF	TGTGCCAGCACCCTGGGACAGGGGGCTAGTCAGCCCCAGCATTTT
TRBV2	few	.	TRBJ1-2	CASSEGGDGYTF	TGTGCCAGCAGTGAGGGGGGTGATGGCTACACCTTC
TRBV7-9	few	.	TRBJ2-7	CASSPAAGTYEQYF	TGTGCCAGCAGCCCGGCCGCCGGGACCTACGAGCAGTACTTC
TRBV7-8	.	.	TRBJ2-3	CASSLASVRGPDTQYF	TGTGCCAGCAGTCTAGCGTCGGTTCGCGGCCCGGATACGCAGTATTTT
TRBV5-4	.	.	TRBJ2-5	CASSYRVEQETQYF	TGTGCCAGCAGCTACAGGGTTGAGCAAGAGACCCAGTACTTC
TRBV7-2	.	TRBD2	TRBJ2-7	CASSFSGEASYEQYF	TGTGCCAGCAGCTTTAGCGGGGAAGCCTCCTACGAGCAGTACTTC
TRBV7-2	once	TRBD2	TRBJ2-3	CASSLVGTRDTQYF	TGTGCCAGCAGCTTAGTTGGGACTAGAGATACGCAGTATTTT